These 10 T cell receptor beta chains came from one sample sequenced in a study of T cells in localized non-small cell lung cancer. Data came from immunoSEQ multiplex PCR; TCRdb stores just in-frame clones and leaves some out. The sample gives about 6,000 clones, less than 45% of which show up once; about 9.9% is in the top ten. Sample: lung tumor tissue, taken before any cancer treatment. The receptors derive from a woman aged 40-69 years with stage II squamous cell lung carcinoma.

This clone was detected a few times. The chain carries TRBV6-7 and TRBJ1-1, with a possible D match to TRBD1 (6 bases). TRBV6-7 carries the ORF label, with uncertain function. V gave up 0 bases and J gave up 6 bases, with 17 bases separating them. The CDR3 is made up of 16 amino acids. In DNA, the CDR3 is TGTGCCAGCAGTTACTCGACAGGTTCCTGGGGGGCTGAAGCTTTCTTT. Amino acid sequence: CASSYSTGSWGAEAFF.

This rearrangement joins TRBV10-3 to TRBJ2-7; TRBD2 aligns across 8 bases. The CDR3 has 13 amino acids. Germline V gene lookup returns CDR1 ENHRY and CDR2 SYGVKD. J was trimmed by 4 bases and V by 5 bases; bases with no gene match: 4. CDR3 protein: CAISTSGGYEQYF. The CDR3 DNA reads TGTGCCATCAGTACTAGCGGTGGGTACGAGCAGTACTTC.

CDR3 nucleotides: TGTGCCTGGGGGGCCCTCGACGCCTACGAGCAGTACTTC. It is translated as CAWGALDAYEQYF. The V and J genes are TRBV30 and TRBJ2-7; a possible D gene is TRBD1 (5 bases). The V end lost 5 bases, the J end lost 2 bases, and 13 bases lay between the germline ends. In germline, CDR1 is GTSNPN, CDR2 SVGIG (reference sequence). The CDR3 extends over 13 amino acids.

In DNA form, the CDR3 reads TGTGCCAGTAGTTGGCAGAACACCGGGGAGCTGTTTTTT. Its translation: CASSWQNTGELFF. The rearrangement joins TRBV19 to TRBJ2-2; D is uncertain. The CDR3 totals 13 residues. V was trimmed by 5 bases and J by 1 base, leaving 5 bases between them. From germline, CDR1 is LNHDA and CDR2 SQIVND (reference sequence).

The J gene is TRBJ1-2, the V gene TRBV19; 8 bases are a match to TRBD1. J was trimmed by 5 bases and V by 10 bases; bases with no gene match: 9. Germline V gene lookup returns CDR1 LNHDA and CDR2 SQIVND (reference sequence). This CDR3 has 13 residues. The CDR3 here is CATTRTGSYGYTF. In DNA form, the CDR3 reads TGTGCCACTACAAGGACAGGGTCGTATGGCTACACCTTC.

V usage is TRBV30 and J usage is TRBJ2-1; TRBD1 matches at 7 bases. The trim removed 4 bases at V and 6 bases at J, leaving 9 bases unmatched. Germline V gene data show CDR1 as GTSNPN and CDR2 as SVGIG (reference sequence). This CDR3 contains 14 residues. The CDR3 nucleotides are TGTGCCTGGACCAAATTACGACAGGGCAATGAGCAGTTCTTC. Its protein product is CAWTKLRQGNEQFF.

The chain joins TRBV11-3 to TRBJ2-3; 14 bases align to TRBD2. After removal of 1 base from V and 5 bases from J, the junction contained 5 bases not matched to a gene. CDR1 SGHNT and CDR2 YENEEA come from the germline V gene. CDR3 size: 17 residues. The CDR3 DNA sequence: TGTGCCAGCAGCTTAGTAACTGGACTAGCGGGAGGAGATACGCAGTATTTT. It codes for CASSLVTGLAGGDTQYF. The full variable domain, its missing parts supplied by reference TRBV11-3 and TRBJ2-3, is EAGVVQSPRYKIIEKKQPVAFWCNPISGHNTLYWYLQNLGQGPELLIRYENEEAVDDSQLPKDRFSAERLKGVDSTLKIQPAELGDSAVYLCASSLVTGLAGGDTQYFGPGTRLTVL.

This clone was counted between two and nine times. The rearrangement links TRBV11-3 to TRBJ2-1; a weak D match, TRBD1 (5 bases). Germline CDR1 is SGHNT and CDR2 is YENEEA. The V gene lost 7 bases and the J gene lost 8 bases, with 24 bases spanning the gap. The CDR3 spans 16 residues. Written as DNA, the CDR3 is TGTGCCAGCAAGATCTTAAGGGGTACACCTGGGGATGAGCAGTTCTTC. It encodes CASKILRGTPGDEQFF.

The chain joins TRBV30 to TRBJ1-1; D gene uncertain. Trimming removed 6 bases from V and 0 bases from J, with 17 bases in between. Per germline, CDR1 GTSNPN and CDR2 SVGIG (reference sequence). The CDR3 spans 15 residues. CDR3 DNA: TGTGCCTGTAAAGGACGGGTATCACTGAACACTGAAGCTTTCTTT. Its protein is CACKGRVSLNTEAFF.

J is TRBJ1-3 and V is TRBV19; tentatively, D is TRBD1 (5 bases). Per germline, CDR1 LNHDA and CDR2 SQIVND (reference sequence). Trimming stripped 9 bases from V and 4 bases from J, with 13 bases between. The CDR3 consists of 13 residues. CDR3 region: CASATDPGNTIYF. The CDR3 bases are TGTGCCAGCGCGACAGACCCAGGAAACACCATATATTTT.